The 26 T cell receptor beta chains given below trace back to one sample, sequenced in a study of OX40 agonist ivuxolimab in advanced cancers. Assay used: immunoSEQ multiplex PCR; TCRdb lists only in-frame clones, some missing. The table shows about 20,000 clones, with about 81% occurring only once. Sequencing was performed on CD4+ or CD8+ T cells sorted from blood, taken in a trial of the OX40 agonist ivuxolimab. These receptors all stem from an adult with an advanced solid tumor such as melanoma, head and neck, liver or kidney cancer.

The chain uses TRBV5-1 and TRBJ1-2; D not resolved. The length of the CDR3 is 16 residues. Trimming removed 0 bases from V and 6 bases from J, with 18 bases in between. Germline CDR1 and CDR2: SGHRS and YFSETQ. The CDR3: CASSLAVREGRDGYTF. The CDR3 DNA is TGCGCCAGCAGCTTGGCCGTGAGGGAAGGGCGGGATGGCTACACCTTC.

The chain recombines TRBV5-8 with TRBJ2-3; D may be TRBD2 (5 bases). Trimming removed 4 bases at V and 0 bases at J, with 9 bases between. This CDR3 comprises 14 residues. Germline CDR1 SGHTS, CDR2 YDEGEE. The CDR3 nucleotides are TGTGCCAGCAGCCCACTAGGGAGCACAGATACGCAGTATTTT. Its protein product is CASSPLGSTDTQYF.

The chain uses TRBV4-1 and TRBJ1-2; TRBD1 is a possible D gene (6 bases). Germline V gene lookup returns CDR1 MGHRA and CDR2 YSYEKL. The CDR3 length is 15 residues. Trimming left V 3 bases short and J 6 bases short, with 17 bases between. The CDR3: CASSHPRGERDGYTF. The CDR3 nucleotides read TGCGCCAGCAGCCACCCCAGGGGCGAACGGGATGGCTACACCTTC.

This CDR3 reads CASSPTLNQPQHF. The CDR3 region has the DNA TGTGCCAGCAGCCCCACATTGAATCAGCCCCAGCATTTT. The genes are TRBV7-2 and TRBJ1-5; no clear D. Germline V CDR1 and CDR2: SGHTA, FQGNSA. V lost 5 bases to trimming and J lost 4 bases, with 9 bases between them. This CDR3 is built from 13 residues. The full variable domain, in which reference TRBV7-2 and TRBJ1-5 provide the parts outside the CDR3, is GAGVSQSPSNKVTEKGKDVELRCDPISGHTALYWYRQSLGQGLEFLIYFQGNSAPDKSGLPSDRFSAERTGGSVSTLTIQRTQQEDSAVYLCASSPTLNQPQHFGDGTRLSIL.

The chain joins TRBV6-6 to TRBJ1-3; maybe TRBD1 (6 bases). In germline, CDR1 is MNHNY, CDR2 SVGAGI (reference sequence). Trimming shortened V by 5 bases and J by 0 bases, and 11 bases separated the two germline ends. This CDR3 comprises 15 residues. This CDR3 reads CASSTGSFSGNTIYF. DNA of the CDR3: TGTGCCAGCAGTACAGGGTCTTTCTCTGGAAACACCATATATTTT.

The rearrangement joins TRBV14 to TRBJ2-2; D is unclear. Germline-derived CDR1 and CDR2 are SGHDN and FVKESK. V was trimmed by 4 bases and J by 1 base, leaving 13 bases between them. The CDR3 covers 16 residues. CDR3 coding DNA: TGTGCCAGCAGCCGTCTCCTTGGGCGGAACACCGGGGAGCTGTTTTTT. It encodes CASSRLLGRNTGELFF.

V and J are TRBV6-1 and TRBJ1-5, with D hard to call. The germline V gene encodes CDR1 MNHNS and CDR2 SASEGT. The V end lost 2 bases, the J end lost 5 bases, and 13 bases lay between the germline ends. The CDR3 is 15 residues long. CDR3 sequence reads: CASSEQIYRDQPQHF. The CDR3 nucleotides read TGTGCCAGCAGTGAACAAATCTACAGAGATCAGCCCCAGCATTTT.

The rearrangement links TRBV2 to TRBJ1-2; maybe TRBD1 (6 bases). Germline assignment: CDR1 SNHLY and CDR2 FYNNEI. The CDR3 has 16 residues. V lost 2 bases to trimming and J lost 4 bases, with 17 bases between them. The CDR3 region is CASSELVQGLSYGYTF. The CDR3, as DNA: TGTGCCAGCAGTGAATTGGTCCAGGGGCTATCCTATGGCTACACCTTC. The whole variable domain, filled in from reference TRBV2 and TRBJ1-2, reads EPEVTQTPSHQVTQMGQEVILRCVPISNHLYFYWYRQILGQKVEFLVSFYNNEISEKSEIFDDQFSVERPDGSNFTLKIRSTKLEDSAMYFCASSELVQGLSYGYTFGSGTRLTVV.

The J gene is TRBJ2-1, the V gene TRBV6-1; 7 nucleotides line up with TRBD1. The CDR3 loop spans 14 amino acids. J gave up 15 bases and V 0 bases, and 11 bases lay outside the gene matches. Germline CDR1 reads MNHNS; CDR2 reads SASEGT. The DNA for the CDR3 is TGTGCCAGCAGTGAAGCTTCCGAGACAGGGCGGCTGTTCTTC. Its protein is CASSEASETGRLFF.

This clone is a singleton in its sample. V is TRBV28 and J is TRBJ1-3; D ambiguous. Germline V gene lookup returns CDR1 MDHEN and CDR2 SYDVKM. V was trimmed by 7 bases and J by 8 bases, leaving 9 bases between them. The CDR3 consists of 11 residues. As DNA, the CDR3 is TGTGCCAGCACCGCCTTTGACACCATATATTTT. Its translation: CASTAFDTIYF.

The CDR3 sequence: CASSAPGGGSNQPQHF. In DNA, the CDR3 is TGTGCCAGCAGTGCCCCGGGCGGAGGTAGCAATCAGCCCCAGCATTTT. The chain combines TRBV2 with TRBJ1-5, with D unclear. Trimming shortened V by 4 bases and J by 0 bases, and 13 bases separated the two germline ends. Germline CDR1 and CDR2: SNHLY and FYNNEI. There are 16 residues in the CDR3. Variable domain in full (rest from reference TRBV2 and TRBJ1-5): EPEVTQTPSHQVTQMGQEVILRCVPISNHLYFYWYRQILGQKVEFLVSFYNNEISEKSEIFDDQFSVERPDGSNFTLKIRSTKLEDSAMYFCASSAPGGGSNQPQHFGDGTRLSIL.

This clone was observed a few times. The chain is built from TRBV2 and TRBJ1-5; 9 nucleotides line up with TRBD1. V was pared by 4 bases and J by 3 bases, with 10 bases of the junction left unmatched. Germline values: CDR1 SNHLY, CDR2 FYNNEI. The CDR3 loop spans 17 amino acids. The CDR3 DNA sequence: TGTGCCAGCAGTGTTCTCGGCGGGACAGGGAACAATCAGCCCCAGCATTTT. Translated, it gives CASSVLGGTGNNQPQHF.

This clone is a singleton in its sample. This chain links TRBV4-1 with TRBJ2-3; TRBD2 is a possible D gene (5 bases). The CDR3 runs 16 residues. Trimming removed 4 bases from V and 3 bases from J, with 17 bases in between. In germline, CDR1 is MGHRA, CDR2 YSYEKL. CDR3 residues: CASSREPGSQTDTQYF. In nucleotides, the CDR3 is TGCGCCAGCAGCCGAGAACCGGGGTCCCAAACAGATACGCAGTATTTT.

This CDR3 is CASRSGHRGHYGYTF. The CDR3 DNA reads TGTGCCAGCAGATCCGGACACAGGGGCCACTATGGCTACACCTTC. The chain links TRBV28 to TRBJ1-2; 7 nucleotides match TRBD1. CDR1 and CDR2 (germline): MDHEN, SYDVKM. The V and J ends lost 6 bases and 3 bases, in that order; junction bases with no gene match: 10. This CDR3 has 15 residues.

This clone was found once. The gene calls are TRBV28 and TRBJ1-2, with a weak D call TRBD1 (5 bases). The CDR3 is 12 residues long. V was pared by 7 bases and J by 12 bases, with 18 bases between. CDR1 is MDHEN and CDR2 is SYDVKM in the germline V gene. Here the CDR3 reads CASTSTDSTHTF. The CDR3 nucleotides read TGTGCCAGCACCTCCACAGACAGTACCCACACCTTC.

V is TRBV5-4 and J is TRBJ2-5; 8 nucleotides agree with TRBD2. CDR1 is SGHNT, CDR2 YYREEE, per germline (reference sequence). This CDR3 is 16 amino acids long. The junction had 9 bases not matched to a gene; V was cut back by 0 bases and J by 5 bases. CDR3 nucleotide sequence: TGTGCCAGCAGCTTGGTAGTTAGCGGGATCGCGGAGACCCAGTACTTC. It translates to CASSLVVSGIAETQYF.

The chain is built from TRBV5-1 and TRBJ1-1; D is possibly TRBD1 (5 bases). The germline V and J ends were trimmed by 4 bases and 2 bases, with 15 bases remaining between them. CDR1 is SGHRS and CDR2 is YFSETQ in the germline V gene. The CDR3 contains 15 residues. The CDR3 DNA reads TGCGCCAGCAGCCTTCAGGGTGGAGGAAACACTGAAGCTTTCTTT. Translating it yields CASSLQGGGNTEAFF. The full variable domain, with the rest looked up from reference TRBV5-1 and TRBJ1-1, is KAGVTQTPRYLIKTRGQQVTLSCSPISGHRSVSWYQQTPGQGLQFLFEYFSETQRNKGNFPGRFSGRQFSNSRSEMNVSTLELGDSALYLCASSLQGGGNTEAFFGQGTRLTVV.

The J gene is TRBJ2-5, the V gene TRBV5-1; 9 nucleotides match TRBD1. The V gene end was trimmed by 3 bases and the J gene end by 4 bases; junction bases not matched to a gene: 13. The length of the CDR3 is 17 residues. CDR1 is SGHRS and CDR2 is YFSETQ in the germline V gene. The CDR3 sequence is CASSYDSGTGYRETQYF. CDR3 DNA sequence: TGCGCCAGCAGCTACGATTCAGGGACAGGGTATCGAGAGACCCAGTACTTC.

This clone was seen a single time. V usage is TRBV9 and J usage is TRBJ2-2; D may correspond to TRBD1 or TRBD2 (5 bases each). Germline loops: CDR1 SGDLS, CDR2 YYNGEE. There are 15 residues in the CDR3. The V and J ends lost 5 bases and 1 base respectively, with 12 bases between them. CDR3 coding DNA: TGTGCCAGCAGAGCCCCTGGGGGGAACACCGGGGAGCTGTTTTTT. Amino acids: CASRAPGGNTGELFF. The whole variable domain, remainder taken from reference TRBV9 and TRBJ2-2, is DSGVTQTPKHLITATGQRVTLRCSPRSGDLSVYWYQQSLDQGLQFLIQYYNGEERAKGNILERFSAQQFPDLHSELNLSSLELGDSALYFCASRAPGGNTGELFFGEGSRLTVL.

This chain links TRBV9 with TRBJ2-5, with TRBD2 identical over 11 bases. This CDR3 region has 18 residues. CDR1 is SGDLS, CDR2 YYNGEE, per germline. With V trimmed by 4 bases and J by 0 bases, 11 bases remained unmatched. CDR3 residues: CASSPGLAGGVYQETQYF. The CDR3, as DNA: TGTGCCAGCAGCCCCGGATTAGCGGGGGGGGTGTACCAAGAGACCCAGTACTTC. Together with reference TRBV9 and TRBJ2-5, the CDR3 gives the full variable domain: DSGVTQTPKHLITATGQRVTLRCSPRSGDLSVYWYQQSLDQGLQFLIQYYNGEERAKGNILERFSAQQFPDLHSELNLSSLELGDSALYFCASSPGLAGGVYQETQYFGPGTRLLVL.

This clone was found once. V usage is TRBV7-2 and J usage is TRBJ2-3; the match to TRBD1 covers 7 bases. With 1 base clipped from V and 2 bases from J, the junction kept 6 bases outside the gene matches. The germline V gene has CDR1 SGHTA and CDR2 FQGNSA. CDR3 length: 16 residues. DNA for the CDR3: TGTGCCAGCAGCTTAGTTGGGACAGTTTTCACAGATACGCAGTATTTT. This gives the protein CASSLVGTVFTDTQYF.

J is TRBJ2-7 and V is TRBV23-1, with D tentatively TRBD1 (6 bases). TRBV23-1 is annotated as an ORF whose role is uncertain. CDR3 length: 12 amino acids. Between the trimmed V and J ends, which lost 4 bases and 5 bases, there was a span of 9 bases. CDR3 bases: TGCGCCAGCAGTCTCGAGGGGGACGAGCAGTACTTC. Its protein product is CASSLEGDEQYF.

V usage is TRBV28 and J usage is TRBJ1-5; 7 bases agree with TRBD1. Germline V gives CDR1 MDHEN, CDR2 SYDVKM. The CDR3 consists of 15 residues. V trimming: 2 bases; J trimming: 0 bases; junction bases outside the gene matches: 1. The CDR3 is CASSLTGDSNQPQHF. The DNA for the CDR3 is TGTGCCAGCAGTTTAACAGGGGATAGCAATCAGCCCCAGCATTTT. Supplemented by reference TRBV28 and TRBJ1-5, the full variable domain reads DVKVTQSSRYLVKRTGEKVFLECVQDMDHENMFWYRQDPGLGLRLIYFSYDVKMKEKGDIPEGYSVSREKKERFSLILESASTNQTSMYLCASSLTGDSNQPQHFGDGTRLSIL.

The table lists this clone with a few counts. The chain has TRBV7-8 and TRBJ1-1; no definite D call. Germline V gene sequence: CDR1 SGHVS, CDR2 FQNEAQ. Trimming removed 3 bases from V and 3 bases from J, with 8 bases in between. This CDR3 comprises 13 residues. This CDR3 reads CASSFSFYTEAFF. The CDR3 DNA is TGTGCCAGCAGCTTCAGTTTTTACACTGAAGCTTTCTTT.

CDR3 DNA: TGTGCCAGCAGCCCACGACGACAGGGCGCCACTGAAGCTTTCTTT. Amino acids: CASSPRRQGATEAFF. The V and J genes are TRBV7-3 and TRBJ1-1; 7 nucleotides align to TRBD1. The CDR3 length is 15 residues. CDR1 and CDR2 from the germline V gene are SGHTA and FQGTGA. The ends lost 5 bases at V and 4 bases at J; junction bases unmatched: 10.

The rearrangement joins TRBV10-1 to TRBJ2-1, with 8 bases aligning to TRBD2. Germline assignment: CDR1 WNHNN and CDR2 SYGVQD (reference sequence). The ends lost 3 bases at V and 3 bases at J; junction bases unmatched: 10. The CDR3 runs 17 residues. The chain's CDR3 is CASSDSNLAGLYNEQFF. In nucleotides, the CDR3 is TGCGCCAGCAGTGACTCCAACCTAGCGGGCCTCTACAATGAGCAGTTCTTC.